Below are 15 T cell receptor beta chains sequenced from a single sample in a study of T cell responses to AZD1222 COVID-19 vaccine listed by TCRdb under 2021. The meaning of the sample's time point label: about 28 days (+/-7) after the second vaccine dose. Library preparation used the immunoSEQ multiplex PCR assay. TCRdb re-hosts the immuneACCESS table, in-frame sequences only. Its copies lack some clones; in the studies checked, an unresolved V gene accounts for under half of them, and the cause for the rest is not known. Present in this sample are 150,000 to 200,000 clones, roughly 90% of which were seen just once. Jointly, the top ten make up 1% to 1.5% of the sample. The sample here was peripheral blood, taken 28 days after the second AZD1222 dose. These receptors came from an adult who received the AZD1222 COVID-19 vaccine.

The CDR3 region has the DNA TGCGCCAGCAGCTTGGGGGCAGGGAGGGGTTACGAGCAGTACTTC. Protein sequence: CASSLGAGRGYEQYF. V gene TRBV5-1 combines with J gene TRBJ2-7, with TRBD2 matching over 7 bases. Germline lookup yields CDR1 SGHRS and CDR2 YFSETQ. The CDR3 consists of 15 residues. J lost 4 bases, V lost 0 bases, and 7 bases had no gene match.

The genes are TRBV27 and TRBJ1-5; the D gene is possibly TRBD1 (5 bases). With 8 bases removed from V and 1 base from J, the gap between germline ends came to 9 bases. CDR1 and CDR2 from the germline V gene are MNHEY and SMNVEV (reference sequence). This CDR3 is 13 amino acids long. CDR3 bases: TGTGCCAGCGGGAGGGGCAGCAATCAGCCCCAGCATTTT. It encodes CASGRGSNQPQHF.

The chain links TRBV5-4 to TRBJ2-5; D not resolved. V lost 0 bases, J lost 2 bases, and 14 bases lay in between. Germline CDR1 SGHNT, CDR2 YYREEE (reference sequence). This CDR3 is built from 16 residues. CDR3 nucleotides: TGTGCCAGCAGCTTGGTTGCCAGTGCAAGACAAGAGACCCAGTACTTC. Translated, it gives CASSLVASARQETQYF.

The J gene is TRBJ2-7, the V gene TRBV7-8, with D perhaps given as TRBD1 or TRBD2 (5 bases each). Deletions cut 5 bases from V and 4 bases from J, with 12 bases between. CDR1 is SGHVS, CDR2 FQNEAQ, per germline. The CDR3 runs to 13 residues. Here the CDR3 reads CASSRGTTYEQYF. The CDR3 DNA reads as TGTGCCAGCAGCCGAGGGACCACTTACGAGCAGTACTTC.

V and J are TRBV9 and TRBJ2-1, with unresolved D. This CDR3 has 15 amino acids. Trimming removed 3 bases at V and 7 bases at J, with 17 bases between. Germline loops: CDR1 SGDLS, CDR2 YYNGEE. This CDR3 is CASSDPRRAPNEQFF. The DNA for the CDR3 is TGTGCCAGCAGCGACCCACGAAGGGCCCCAAATGAGCAGTTCTTC. Supplemented by reference TRBV9 and TRBJ2-1, the full variable domain reads DSGVTQTPKHLITATGQRVTLRCSPRSGDLSVYWYQQSLDQGLQFLIQYYNGEERAKGNILERFSAQQFPDLHSELNLSSLELGDSALYFCASSDPRRAPNEQFFGPGTRLTVL.

The J gene is TRBJ2-3, the V gene TRBV6-5, with D possibly being TRBD2 (6 bases). V dropped 6 bases and J dropped 2 bases, with 12 bases sitting between them. CDR1 and CDR2 (germline): MNHEY, SVGAGI. The CDR3 is 14 amino acids. CDR3 nucleotides: TGTGCCAGCAGCCCGGACTACTACACAGATACGCAGTATTTT. It codes for CASSPDYYTDTQYF.

V is TRBV3-1 (or the pseudogene TRBV3-2) and J is TRBJ1-2; 7 bases are shared with TRBD1. The germline V gene has CDR1 LGHDT and CDR2 YNNKEL (reference sequence). The CDR3 is made up of 14 amino acids. V trimming: 1 base; J trimming: 8 bases; junction bases outside the gene matches: 7. The CDR3 reads CASSQAGQDRGYTF. CDR3 DNA: TGTGCCAGCAGCCAAGCAGGACAGGACCGCGGCTACACCTTC.

This sequence joins TRBV3-1 (or the pseudogene TRBV3-2) and TRBJ2-1; weak D call: TRBD1 (6 bases). The germline V gene has CDR1 LGHDT and CDR2 YNNKEL (reference sequence). This CDR3 region has 15 residues. The ends were cut back, 4 bases at V and 2 bases at J, with 12 bases in the middle. This chain's CDR3 is CASSPGATAYNEQFF. CDR3 nucleotides: TGTGCCAGCAGCCCAGGGGCGACGGCCTACAATGAGCAGTTCTTC.

The V and J genes are TRBV19 and TRBJ1-5, with TRBD1 matching 7 bases. The CDR3 consists of 15 residues. V shed 5 bases, J shed 7 bases, and the junction held 11 bases outside the gene matches. Germline-derived CDR1 and CDR2 are LNHDA and SQIVND (reference sequence). CDR3 coding DNA: TGTGCCAGTAGTGGGGACAACAGGGGAGAACAGCCCCAGCATTTT. It codes for CASSGDNRGEQPQHF.

This chain uses TRBV19 with TRBJ1-1; no reliable D call. Germline assignment: CDR1 LNHDA and CDR2 SQIVND (reference sequence). The CDR3 extends over 17 amino acids. V lost 0 bases and J lost 4, with 18 bases in between. CDR3 sequence (DNA): TGTGCCAGTAGTATAGACCCAAGAGGTGAACACTTCACTGAAGCTTTCTTT. Protein sequence: CASSIDPRGEHFTEAFF.

V gene TRBV11-2 combines with J gene TRBJ2-3; D gene ambiguous. This CDR3 is built from 14 residues. The germline V gene has CDR1 SGHAT and CDR2 FQNNGV. Trimming took off 3 bases at V and 2 bases at J, with 9 bases between the two ends. The CDR3 DNA reads TGTGCCAGCAGCTTTGACCGGTACACAGATACGCAGTATTTT. It encodes CASSFDRYTDTQYF. The complete variable domain, with remaining parts taken from reference TRBV11-2 and TRBJ2-3, reads EAGVAQSPRYKIIEKRQSVAFWCNPISGHATLYWYQQILGQGPKLLIQFQNNGVVDDSQLPKDRFSAERLKGVDSTLKIQPAKLEDSAVYLCASSFDRYTDTQYFGPGTRLTVL.

J is TRBJ1-2 and V is TRBV27; 9 bases are a match to TRBD1. There are 14 residues in the CDR3. Germline V gene sequence: CDR1 MNHEY, CDR2 SMNVEV (reference sequence). Losses at the gene ends were 8 bases for V and 1 base for J; bases not matched to a gene: 5. The CDR3 spells CASCLTGGNYGYTF. CDR3 bases: TGTGCCAGCTGTCTGACAGGGGGTAACTATGGCTACACCTTC.

The CDR3 here is CASSQAGGAGWETQYF. DNA of the CDR3: TGTGCCAGCAGCCAAGCCGGGGGGGCAGGTTGGGAGACCCAGTACTTC. The J gene is TRBJ2-5, the V gene TRBV3-1 (or the pseudogene TRBV3-2); 8 positions agree with TRBD2. Per the germline V gene, CDR1 is LGHDT and CDR2 is YNNKEL (reference sequence). This CDR3 comprises 16 residues. Trimming at V came to 1 base and at J to 5 bases, leaving 9 bases not matched to a gene.

This clone has just one count. The V and J genes are TRBV5-4 and TRBJ2-5, with 9 bases that match TRBD2. V was clipped by 0 bases and J by 5 bases; unmatched bases: 11. Germline V gene lookup returns CDR1 SGHNT and CDR2 YYREEE (reference sequence). The CDR3 contains 17 residues. CDR3 sequence (DNA): TGTGCCAGCAGCTTGGCTGGGCGGGGGGGAGCACGGGAGACCCAGTACTTC. This encodes CASSLAGRGGARETQYF.

The chain couples TRBV4-1 to TRBJ2-7; D ambiguous. The CDR3 has 13 residues. V shed 0 bases and J shed 3 bases, with 6 bases lying between them. CDR1 is MGHRA and CDR2 is YSYEKL in the germline V gene. CDR3 loop: CASSQDTDYEQYF. The CDR3 DNA sequence: TGCGCCAGCAGCCAAGACACCGACTACGAGCAGTACTTC.